A selection of T cell receptor beta chains follows, all from one sample in a study of blood T cell repertoires in COVID-19. Measured with immunoSEQ multiplex PCR; TCRdb has only the in-frame clones, and not every one. The data hold 330,000 or so clones, with almost 90% observed a single time. Material: PBMCs or T cells enriched from blood (not recorded which). The receptors stem from a woman aged 25-40 years who had been exposed to COVID-19. Both conserved end residues are part of each CDR3. Fields, in order: D gene, J gene, V gene, clone size, CDR3 DNA, CDR3 protein. A D gene is named only where the DNA matches it firmly. The size field is filled for only some rows; it gives once, few, many or a size class.

TRBD1,TRBJ1-5,TRBV6-5,once,TGTGCCAGCAGTTACCTCCTGGGACAGGGGTATCAGCCCCAGCATTTT,CASSYLLGQGYQPQHF
TRBD2,TRBJ2-4,TRBV9,.,TGTGCCAGCAGCCCGGGACTACCCAAAAACATTCAGTACTTC,CASSPGLPKNIQYF
.,TRBJ2-7,TRBV6-1,.,TGTGCCAGCAGTGAAGGCGGGACAGCCTACGAGCAGTACTTC,CASSEGGTAYEQYF
TRBD1,TRBJ1-6,TRBV10-3,.,TGTGCCATCAGTGAGTCGACAGGGCAATATTCACCCCTCCACTTT,CAISESTGQYSPLHF
.,TRBJ2-5,TRBV27,.,TGTGCCAGCAGTTTAGAGGGCCCGCAAGAGACCCAGTACTTC,CASSLEGPQETQYF
TRBD1,TRBJ1-5,TRBV30,.,TGTGCCGGGGGACAGGATAGCAATCAGCCCCAGCATTTT,CAGGQDSNQPQHF
TRBD2,TRBJ2-7,TRBV5-1,.,TGCGCCAGCAGCCCCTTTCCGGGACTAGACGAGCAGTACTTC,CASSPFPGLDEQYF
TRBD1,TRBJ2-1,TRBV7-3,once,TGTGCCAGCAGCCCGGACAGGGGGTGGAATGAGCAGTTCTTC,CASSPDRGWNEQFF
.,TRBJ1-1,TRBV27,.,TGTGCCAGCAGTTGGGGGGGGAACACTGAAGCTTTCTTT,CASSWGGNTEAFF
TRBD1,TRBJ1-1,TRBV10-1,.,TGCGCCAGCAGCAGGACAGGGTGGTACACTGAAGCTTTCTTT,CASSRTGWYTEAFF
TRBD1,TRBJ2-5,TRBV5-4,once,TGTGCCAGCAGCCCCGACAGGGTGTATTCGGAGACCCAGTACTTC,CASSPDRVYSETQYF
TRBD1,TRBJ1-1,TRBV19,.,TGTGCCAGTAGTGCGGGGACAGGGGGCAGAATTGTAAACACTGAAGCTTTCTTT,CASSAGTGGRIVNTEAFF
.,TRBJ1-3,TRBV15,once,TGTGCCACCAGCTTGACGAACAGGGGAAACACCATATATTTT,CATSLTNRGNTIYF
TRBD1,TRBJ2-5,TRBV2,.,TGTGCCAGCAGTCGGGACAGCCAAGTAGTGAGAGAGACCCAGTACTTC,CASSRDSQVVRETQYF
TRBD1,TRBJ1-5,TRBV28,.,TGTGCCAGCAGTTCCGGACAGGGGGCGAGTCAGCCCCAGCATTTT,CASSSGQGASQPQHF
TRBD1,TRBJ1-2,TRBV13,.,TGTGCCAGCAGCCAAGACCCGGGACAGGGGACCTATGGCTACACCTTC,CASSQDPGQGTYGYTF
TRBD2,TRBJ2-7,TRBV20-1,.,TGCAGTGCTAGTCTACTAGCGGTGACATTGGAGCAGTACTTC,CSASLLAVTLEQYF
TRBD1,TRBJ2-2,TRBV30,.,TGTGCCTGGGGGACAGGGGGTTACACCGGGGAGCTGTTTTTT,CAWGTGGYTGELFF
.,TRBJ2-7,TRBV5-1,once,TGCGCCAGCAGCTTGGCCCCCGACAGCCCCGAAATATGGGAGCAGTACTTC,CASSLAPDSPEIWEQYF
.,TRBJ1-2,TRBV6-5,.,TGTGCCAGCAGTTACTCTCCCAGTCTCTATGGCTACACCTTC,CASSYSPSLYGYTF
TRBD2,TRBJ2-3,TRBV19,.,TGTGCCAGTAGTATAGTTCCTAGCGGGAGGGGTCACACAGATACGCAGTATTTT,CASSIVPSGRGHTDTQYF
.,TRBJ2-7,TRBV19,.,TGTGCCAGTAGTCTAGTGGGGGCGAGGGAGCAGTACTTC,CASSLVGAREQYF
TRBD1,TRBJ1-2,TRBV20-1,.,TGCAGTGCTAGTGCGGACAGGCATGGCTACACCTTC,CSASADRHGYTF
.,TRBJ2-7,TRBV3-1/TRBV3-2,few,TGTGCCAGCAGCCAAGACTTTCCCAATCAGGGATACGAGCAGTACTTC,CASSQDFPNQGYEQYF
TRBD1,TRBJ1-3,TRBV28,.,TGTGCCAGCACCACAGGGGGCCCTCTCTCTGGAAACACCATATATTTT,CASTTGGPLSGNTIYF
TRBD1,TRBJ2-6,TRBV28,.,TGTGCCAGCATCGACGGACAGGGGGCTGGGGCCAACGTCCTGACTTTC,CASIDGQGAGANVLTF
.,TRBJ1-1,TRBV5-1,.,TGCGCCAGCAGCTTGGCCTCTGAGACTTCCCTAATGAACACTGAAGCTTTCTTT,CASSLASETSLMNTEAFF
TRBD2,TRBJ2-1,TRBV24-1,.,TGTGCCACCAGTGATAGGACTAGCGGAGCTTACAATGAGCAGTTCTTC,CATSDRTSGAYNEQFF
TRBD1,TRBJ1-3,TRBV15,.,TGTGCCACCAGCAGAGATAACAGGGGTGGAAACACCATATATTTT,CATSRDNRGGNTIYF
.,TRBJ2-1,TRBV5-1,.,TGCGCCAGCAGCTGGCGGACGGGGGAAATAGCGGTGTCCTACAATGAGCAGTTCTTC,CASSWRTGEIAVSYNEQFF